This note documents a single T cell receptor beta chain sequence. Its antigen is not identified. The source of the sample is a study of T cell responses to AZD1222 COVID-19 vaccine. The study, taken as a whole, reports: Regions 160-218 and 743-854 dominated among vaccine-associated CD4 TCRs spanning spike. The study found Spike-specific TCR breadth and depth rose after two AZD1222 doses.

Sequencing was performed with immunoSEQ multiplex PCR; in TCRdb, only in-frame clones are kept and a portion is missing. The table includes over 150,000 clones, roughly 87% detected once. This material consisted of peripheral blood, taken on day 0 of AZD1222 vaccination. The clonotype was recovered from an adult in good health.

The CDR3 region has the DNA TGTGCCAGCAGCGTAAGGGGCAATCAGCCCCAGCATTTT. It translates to CASSVRGNQPQHF. This chain uses TRBV9 with TRBJ1-5; D not resolved. V lost 1 base and J 2 bases, leaving 4 bases between the germline ends. The germline V gene has CDR1 SGDLS and CDR2 YYNGEE. The CDR3 is 13 residues long.